A selection of T cell receptor beta chains follows, all from one sample in a study of cytomegalovirus exposure and HLA in healthy donors. Libraries were prepared by immunoSEQ multiplex PCR; TCRdb keeps only in-frame clonotypes and omits some of them. This sample has tens of thousands of clones, with more than 70% found just once. Material for sequencing was PBMCs. These receptors originate from a man between 50 and 59 years old in good health and CMV-seropositive. Each CDR3 is given with its conserved first and last residue. Fields, in order: V gene, J gene, D gene, clone size, CDR3 protein, CDR3 DNA. The D gene is left open where the match is weak. Clone size is stated in some rows and not others, as once, few, many or a class when expanded.

v_call: TRBV27
j_call: TRBJ1-6
d_call: .
clone_size: .
cdr3_aa: CASSLSHIGQGGSPLHF
cdr3_nt: TGTGCCAGCAGTTTATCACATATTGGGCAGGGAGGCTCACCCCTCCACTTT

v_call: TRBV6-1
j_call: TRBJ2-7
d_call: TRBD2
clone_size: .
cdr3_aa: CASSPLAGVVQYF
cdr3_nt: TGTGCCAGCAGCCCTCTAGCGGGGGTAGTGCAGTACTTC

v_call: TRBV15
j_call: TRBJ1-2
d_call: .
clone_size: .
cdr3_aa: CATSQGYGYTF
cdr3_nt: TGTGCCACCAGCCAGGGCTATGGCTACACCTTC

v_call: TRBV30
j_call: TRBJ2-3
d_call: .
clone_size: .
cdr3_aa: CAWSPGQSLAYF
cdr3_nt: TGTGCCTGGAGCCCCGGACAGTCCCTGGCGTATTTT

v_call: TRBV7-2
j_call: TRBJ1-1
d_call: .
clone_size: .
cdr3_aa: CDSRLAEGTEAFF
cdr3_nt: TGTGACAGCAGATTAGCGGAGGGCACTGAAGCTTTCTTT

v_call: TRBV7-2
j_call: TRBJ1-1
d_call: TRBD1
clone_size: few
cdr3_aa: CASRSPGQAPGAFF
cdr3_nt: TGTGCCAGCAGATCCCCGGGACAGGCCCCTGGAGCTTTCTTT

v_call: TRBV27
j_call: TRBJ2-3
d_call: .
clone_size: .
cdr3_aa: CASRPMGRRADTQYF
cdr3_nt: TGTGCCAGCAGACCTATGGGGAGGCGAGCAGATACGCAGTATTTT

v_call: TRBV12-5
j_call: TRBJ2-2
d_call: .
clone_size: .
cdr3_aa: CASGFWTADTGELFF
cdr3_nt: TGTGCTAGTGGTTTTTGGACAGCAGATACCGGGGAGCTGTTTTTT

v_call: TRBV7-3
j_call: TRBJ2-6
d_call: TRBD1
clone_size: .
cdr3_aa: CASSPQGAVSGANVLTF
cdr3_nt: TGTGCCAGCAGCCCCCAGGGGGCCGTCTCTGGGGCCAACGTCCTGACTTTC

v_call: TRBV7-9
j_call: TRBJ2-5
d_call: .
clone_size: .
cdr3_aa: CASSSSDGGRTQYF
cdr3_nt: TGTGCCAGCAGCTCTAGTGACGGGGGAAGGACCCAGTACTTC

v_call: TRBV12-5
j_call: TRBJ2-5
d_call: TRBD2
clone_size: .
cdr3_aa: CASGPGTSGGPRETQYF
cdr3_nt: TGTGCTAGTGGTCCCGGGACTAGCGGGGGACCTAGGGAAACCCAGTACTTC

v_call: TRBV7-9
j_call: TRBJ1-1
d_call: TRBD1
clone_size: few
cdr3_aa: CSSSAPPQGILEAFF
cdr3_nt: TGTTCCAGCAGCGCCCCACCACAGGGGATTTTAGAAGCTTTCTTT

v_call: TRBV11-2
j_call: TRBJ1-5
d_call: .
clone_size: once
cdr3_aa: CASSLGAGDGSNQPQHF
cdr3_nt: TGTGCCAGCAGCTTAGGGGCGGGCGATGGCAGCAATCAGCCCCAGCATTTT

v_call: TRBV7-2
j_call: TRBJ2-7
d_call: .
clone_size: .
cdr3_aa: CASSLDGLLYEQYF
cdr3_nt: TGTGCCAGCAGCTTAGACGGACTGCTTTACGAGCAGTACTTC

v_call: TRBV5-8
j_call: TRBJ2-5
d_call: TRBD1
clone_size: .
cdr3_aa: CASSHDRVPPQYF
cdr3_nt: TGTGCCAGCAGCCATGACAGGGTCCCCCCCCAGTACTTC

v_call: TRBV7-9
j_call: TRBJ1-2
d_call: .
clone_size: few
cdr3_aa: CASSLATTRGYTF
cdr3_nt: TGTGCCAGCAGCTTAGCGACAACCCGTGGCTACACCTTC

v_call: TRBV10-3
j_call: TRBJ2-1
d_call: TRBD2
clone_size: .
cdr3_aa: CAISVSGGAEYNEQFF
cdr3_nt: TGTGCCATCAGTGTTAGCGGGGGGGCCGAGTACAATGAGCAGTTCTTC

v_call: TRBV19
j_call: TRBJ1-3
d_call: TRBD1
clone_size: .
cdr3_aa: CASSLGTGVGNTIYF
cdr3_nt: TGTGCCAGTAGCCTTGGGACAGGGGTTGGAAACACCATATATTTT

v_call: TRBV6-1
j_call: TRBJ2-7
d_call: .
clone_size: few
cdr3_aa: CASSPSKGAHEQYF
cdr3_nt: TGTGCCAGCAGTCCCTCCAAGGGAGCCCACGAGCAGTACTTC

v_call: TRBV11-2
j_call: TRBJ2-5
d_call: TRBD2
clone_size: .
cdr3_aa: CASSFSGEETQYF
cdr3_nt: TGTGCCAGCAGCTTCAGCGGGGAAGAGACCCAGTACTTC

v_call: TRBV11-3
j_call: TRBJ2-5
d_call: TRBD2
clone_size: .
cdr3_aa: CASSPGLAGVAGGETQYF
cdr3_nt: TGTGCCAGCAGCCCAGGACTAGCGGGAGTCGCGGGCGGAGAGACCCAGTACTTC

v_call: TRBV4-1
j_call: TRBJ2-3
d_call: .
clone_size: once
cdr3_aa: CASSQGQQESTDTQYF
cdr3_nt: TGCGCCAGCAGCCAGGGTCAACAGGAGAGCACAGATACGCAGTATTTT

v_call: TRBV9
j_call: TRBJ1-2
d_call: .
clone_size: .
cdr3_aa: CASSAQENYGYTF
cdr3_nt: TGTGCCAGCAGCGCACAGGAAAACTATGGCTACACCTTC

v_call: TRBV7-9
j_call: TRBJ1-2
d_call: .
clone_size: .
cdr3_aa: CASSLARGGYGYTF
cdr3_nt: TGTGCCAGCAGCTTAGCGCGGGGGGGCTATGGCTACACCTTC

v_call: TRBV29-1
j_call: TRBJ2-3
d_call: TRBD2
clone_size: .
cdr3_aa: CSVALREGRTDTQYF
cdr3_nt: TGCAGCGTTGCCCTAAGGGAGGGCAGGACAGATACGCAGTATTTT

v_call: TRBV5-8
j_call: TRBJ2-7
d_call: .
clone_size: .
cdr3_aa: CASSVGGPNYEQYF
cdr3_nt: TGTGCCAGCAGCGTAGGGGGACCGAACTACGAGCAGTACTTC

v_call: TRBV28
j_call: TRBJ2-7
d_call: TRBD1
clone_size: .
cdr3_aa: CASSPAGTGGSDEQYF
cdr3_nt: TGTGCCAGCAGTCCAGCCGGGACAGGGGGCAGCGACGAGCAGTACTTC

v_call: TRBV29-1
j_call: TRBJ2-5
d_call: .
clone_size: .
cdr3_aa: CSAGSPQETQYF
cdr3_nt: TGCAGCGCGGGATCTCCCCAAGAGACCCAGTACTTC